This T cell receptor (beta chain) is from a study of cytomegalovirus exposure and HLA in healthy donors. Germline lookup yields CDR1 GTSNPN and CDR2 SVGIG (reference sequence). This CDR3 has 14 residues. Trimming stripped 1 base from V and 0 bases from J, with 7 bases between. The primer mix had 60 Vbeta and 13 Jbeta primers. Here immunoSEQ multiplex PCR was the method, and the copy in TCRdb shows in-frame clones only, minus some. The table has 200,000 to 250,000 clones, roughly 80% seen once. Material for sequencing was PBMCs. The TCR originated in a middle-aged woman in good health and CMV-seronegative. The chain is built from TRBV30 and TRBJ1-5; D is unclear. The CDR3 reads CAWSGLNSNQPQHF. CDR3 sequence (DNA): TGTGCCTGGAGTGGGCTGAATAGCAATCAGCCCCAGCATTTT.